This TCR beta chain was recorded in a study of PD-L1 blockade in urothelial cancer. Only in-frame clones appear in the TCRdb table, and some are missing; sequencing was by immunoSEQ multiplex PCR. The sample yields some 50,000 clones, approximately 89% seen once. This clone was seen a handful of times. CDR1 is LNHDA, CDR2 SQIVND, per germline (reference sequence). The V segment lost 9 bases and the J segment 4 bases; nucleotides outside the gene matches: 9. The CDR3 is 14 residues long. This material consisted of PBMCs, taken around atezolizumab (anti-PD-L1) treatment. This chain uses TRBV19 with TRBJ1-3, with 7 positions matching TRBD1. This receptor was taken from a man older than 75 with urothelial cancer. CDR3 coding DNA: TGTGCCAGCTTCCGACAGGGCAGCGGAAACACCATATATTTT. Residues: CASFRQGSGNTIYF.